The clone carrying this T cell receptor beta chain was counted between two and nine times. Here immunoSEQ multiplex PCR was the method, and the copy in TCRdb shows in-frame clones only, minus some. The sample has about 180,000 clones; 86% are singletons. Per the germline V gene, CDR1 is SGHTA and CDR2 is FQGNSA. Between the trimmed V and J ends, which lost 5 bases and 3 bases, there was a span of 17 bases. This CDR3 is 17 amino acids long. This sample is part of a study of blood T cell repertoires in COVID-19. About the research overall: T cells, B-cell-depleted T cells, or PBMCs supplied cDNA or gDNA.

The sequenced sample was peripheral blood. The source is a man between 65 and 79 years old with active or convalescent COVID-19. V and J are TRBV7-2 and TRBJ1-6; D may be TRBD1 (5 bases). CDR3 coding DNA: TGTGCCAGCAGCCCGAGGGGAGGGAATTACTATAATTCACCCCTCCACTTT. It is translated as CASSPRGGNYYNSPLHF.